Following are 32 T cell receptor beta chains from one sample sequenced in a study of T cell responses to AZD1222 COVID-19 vaccine. TCRdb's copy holds only in-frame clones and misses some; the assay was immunoSEQ multiplex PCR. The sample has about 110,000 clones, roughly nine tenths seen once. Specimen: peripheral blood, collected on day 0 of AZD1222 vaccination. The receptors stem from an adult in good health.

The chain carries TRBV18 and TRBJ1-4, with D maybe TRBD1 (5 bases). The CDR3 runs to 14 residues. V gave up 3 bases and J gave up 5 bases, with 10 bases separating them. The V gene's germline CDR1 is KGHSH and CDR2 LQKENI. Written as DNA, the CDR3 is TGTGCCAGCTCACCCCAGGGTCCGAATGAAAAACTGTTTTTT. Translating it yields CASSPQGPNEKLFF.

Details on this clone: At one boundary the junction diverges from the germline segment, which might be a read error. The rearrangement joins TRBV3-1 (or the pseudogene TRBV3-2) to TRBJ1-2, with D hard to call. Germline-derived CDR1 and CDR2 are LGHDT and YNNKEL (reference sequence). CDR3 length: 11 residues. This CDR3 reads CASSLYGGCTF. As DNA, the CDR3 is TGTGCCAGCAGCCTATACGGTGGCTGCACCTTC.

This clone occurred a few times. V gene TRBV4-2 combines with J gene TRBJ2-7; 8 bases fit TRBD2. The germline V gene encodes CDR1 LGHNA and CDR2 YNFKEQ. V shed 4 bases, J shed 4 bases, and the junction held 18 bases outside the gene matches. The CDR3 length is 18 residues. The CDR3 loop reads CASSPGELAGTPGYEQYF. The CDR3 DNA reads as TGTGCCAGCAGCCCAGGAGAGCTAGCGGGCACACCGGGGTACGAGCAGTACTTC.

The J gene is TRBJ1-1, the V gene TRBV14; the D is unclear. Germline V gene data show CDR1 as SGHDN and CDR2 as FVKESK. V lost 4 bases, J lost 1 base, and 7 bases lay in between. CDR3 length: 13 residues. The chain's CDR3 is CASSRLWNTEAFF. Here the CDR3 DNA reads TGTGCCAGCAGCCGCCTCTGGAACACTGAAGCTTTCTTT.

This clone came up a few times. A clone one base away is much larger, so this may be a read error. Other DNA sequences in the same sample also yield this CDR3. The V call is TRBV27, the J call TRBJ2-1, with D maybe TRBD2 (6 bases). V was shortened by 3 bases and J by 0 bases, with 6 bases between the two germline ends. Germline assignment: CDR1 MNHEY and CDR2 SMNVEV (reference sequence). This CDR3 contains 14 residues. DNA for the CDR3: TGTGCCAGCAGTTTGGGGGGCTCCTACAATGAGCAGTTCTTC. It codes for CASSLGGSYNEQFF.

This chain connects TRBV7-9 to TRBJ1-4; TRBD1 aligns across 9 bases. V gave up 5 bases and J gave up 8 bases; unmatched junction bases: 6. The V gene's germline CDR1 is SEHNR and CDR2 FQNEAQ (reference sequence). This CDR3 contains 14 residues. CDR3 region: CASSPTGTGEKLFF. The DNA for the CDR3 is TGTGCCAGCAGCCCGACAGGGACAGGGGAAAAACTGTTTTTT.

This rearrangement joins TRBV7-3 to TRBJ2-6, with D unclear. V shed 5 bases and J shed 0 bases, with 14 bases lying between them. The CDR3 totals 17 residues. Germline V gene data show CDR1 as SGHTA and CDR2 as FQGTGA. CDR3 region: CASSPASISSGANVLTF. Written as DNA, the CDR3 is TGTGCCAGCAGCCCCGCCTCTATAAGCTCTGGGGCCAACGTCCTGACTTTC.

The rearrangement joins TRBV7-2 to TRBJ1-5; 12 bases are shared with TRBD1. The CDR3 loop spans 15 amino acids. Trimming removed 5 bases from V and 7 bases from J; junction bases left unmatched: 6. Germline CDR1 SGHTA, CDR2 FQGNSA. The CDR3 reads CASSPGTGGWQPQHF. In nucleotides, the CDR3 is TGTGCCAGCAGCCCCGGGACAGGGGGCTGGCAGCCCCAGCATTTT.

The CDR3 DNA reads as TGTGCCAGCTCACCTAGACGGGGGGTAGAGAATGAGCAGTTCTTC. This translates into CASSPRRGVENEQFF. The chain combines TRBV18 with TRBJ2-1; 7 bases are shared with TRBD2. With 3 bases clipped from V and 7 bases from J, the junction kept 9 bases outside the gene matches. Germline CDR1 is KGHSH and CDR2 is LQKENI. There are 15 residues in the CDR3.

The J gene is TRBJ1-6, the V gene TRBV21-1; no DNA check was done on the table's D call, TRBD1. TRBV21-1 is a recognized pseudogene. This CDR3 is 16 amino acids long. The CDR3 sequence: CASRKATGENNSPLHF. CDR3 in DNA: TGTGCCAGCAGGAAGGCAACAGGGGAAAATAATTCACCCCTCCACTTT.

The chain employs TRBV5-4 and TRBJ1-1; the D is unclear. Germline values: CDR1 SGHNT, CDR2 YYREEE (reference sequence). V was trimmed by 0 bases and J by 2 bases, leaving 5 bases between them. This CDR3 is 13 amino acids long. The CDR3 is CASSLASNTEAFF. The CDR3, as DNA: TGTGCCAGCAGCTTGGCCAGTAACACTGAAGCTTTCTTT.

The chain employs TRBV5-1 and TRBJ2-1, with 11 bases identical to TRBD2. The CDR3 sequence is 16 residues long. Germline loops: CDR1 SGHRS, CDR2 YFSETQ. V was pared by 2 bases and J by 2 bases, with 3 bases of the junction left unmatched. The CDR3 reads CASSFGTSGAYNEQFF. The CDR3 DNA reads as TGCGCCAGCAGCTTCGGGACTAGCGGAGCCTACAATGAGCAGTTCTTC.

The chain joins TRBV25-1 to TRBJ1-2; 8 nucleotides line up with TRBD1. The germline gives CDR1 MGHDK, CDR2 SYGVNS. The CDR3 runs to 14 residues. With V trimmed by 1 base and J by 7 bases, 5 bases remained unmatched. The DNA for the CDR3 is TGTGCCAGCAGTGAATCCCAGGGGGCGGGTGGCTACACCTTC. This codes for CASSESQGAGGYTF.

The chain combines TRBV18 with TRBJ1-1; D unclear. The CDR3 has 13 amino acids. The germline gives CDR1 KGHSH, CDR2 LQKENI. With 8 bases removed from V and 1 base from J, the gap between germline ends came to 11 bases. DNA of the CDR3: TGTGCCAGCACTCCTTGGCAGAACACTGAAGCTTTCTTT. This encodes CASTPWQNTEAFF.

The chain is built from TRBV5-6 and TRBJ1-5; 8 nucleotides align to TRBD1. The germline V gene encodes CDR1 SGHDT and CDR2 YYEEEE. This CDR3 has 15 amino acids. Unmatched junction bases numbered 0, after V lost 0 bases and J lost 1 base. Here the CDR3 reads CASSLGQGSNQPQHF. The CDR3 coding sequence is TGTGCCAGCAGCTTGGGACAGGGGAGCAATCAGCCCCAGCATTTT.

The rearrangement uses TRBV30 and TRBJ2-1; D possibly corresponds to TRBD1 (6 bases). This CDR3 has 16 residues. The germline V gene has CDR1 GTSNPN and CDR2 SVGIG (reference sequence). Trimming left V 3 bases short and J 3 bases short, with 18 bases between. The CDR3 DNA is TGTGCCTGGAGCAGAGTAAGGGACATAAGCTACAATGAGCAGTTCTTC. Translating gives CAWSRVRDISYNEQFF.

In this sample, this clone turned up once. The chain joins TRBV5-1 to TRBJ2-2; D assignment may be TRBD1 or TRBD2 (6 bases each). The V end lost 0 bases, the J end lost 3 bases, and 9 bases lay between the germline ends. CDR3 length: 15 residues. Looked up from germline, CDR1 is SGHRS and CDR2 is YFSETQ. The CDR3 protein is CASSLARGHTGELFF. The CDR3 bases are TGCGCCAGCAGCTTGGCCCGGGGGCACACCGGGGAGCTGTTTTTT.

V usage is TRBV11-2 and J usage is TRBJ2-2; D unclear. Trimming left V 1 base short and J 8 bases short, with 8 bases between. In germline, CDR1 is SGHAT, CDR2 FQNNGV. The CDR3 loop spans 13 amino acids. The CDR3 nucleotides are TGTGCCAGCAGCTTAGGGGTAGGGGGGGAGCTGTTTTTT. Protein product: CASSLGVGGELFF.

V usage is TRBV4-1 and J usage is TRBJ1-1; D is undetermined. In germline, CDR1 is MGHRA, CDR2 YSYEKL. This CDR3 contains 13 residues. Trimming shortened V by 1 base and J by 7 bases, and 10 bases separated the two germline ends. As DNA, the CDR3 is TGCGCCAGCAGCCAAGGGGTTCAGCGTGAAGCTTTCTTT. Protein: CASSQGVQREAFF.

This clone was seen more than once but under ten times. The genes are TRBV3-1 (or the pseudogene TRBV3-2) and TRBJ2-3, with 8 nucleotides matching TRBD1. The CDR3 extends over 13 amino acids. J was trimmed by 4 bases and V by 6 bases; bases with no gene match: 3. Per the germline V gene, CDR1 is LGHDT and CDR2 is YNNKEL (reference sequence). This chain's CDR3 is CASSETGADTQYF. The CDR3 DNA sequence: TGTGCCAGCAGTGAGACAGGGGCAGATACGCAGTATTTT.

The gene calls are TRBV9 and TRBJ2-1; 9 nucleotides match TRBD1. The V segment lost 4 bases and the J segment 4 bases; nucleotides outside the gene matches: 9. The CDR3 runs 16 residues. Per germline, CDR1 SGDLS and CDR2 YYNGEE. The DNA for the CDR3 is TGTGCCAGCAGCCTTGGGGGACAGGGATCGTACAATGAGCAGTTCTTC. It encodes CASSLGGQGSYNEQFF.

This chain links TRBV5-1 with TRBJ2-7, with 9 positions matching TRBD1. Germline V lookup: CDR1 SGHRS, CDR2 YFSETQ. V lost 0 bases to trimming and J lost 2 bases; unmatched junction nucleotides: 6. The CDR3 has 16 amino acids. The CDR3 reads CASSLGGQGSPYEQYF. The CDR3 bases are TGCGCCAGCAGCTTGGGGGGACAGGGTAGCCCCTACGAGCAGTACTTC.

This clone was seen just once. The chain carries TRBV6-5 and TRBJ1-1, with D perhaps matching TRBD1 (5 bases). CDR1 MNHEY and CDR2 SVGAGI come from the germline V gene. Trimming stripped 0 bases from V and 4 bases from J, with 9 bases between. The CDR3 totals 14 residues. The CDR3 reads CASSYSGVRTEAFF. The CDR3 DNA reads TGTGCCAGCAGTTACTCAGGGGTTCGCACTGAAGCTTTCTTT.

This clone was observed once. V is TRBV24-1 and J is TRBJ2-2; perhaps D is TRBD1 or TRBD2 (5 bases each). Germline V gene sequence: CDR1 KGHDR, CDR2 SFDVKD. Deletions cut 12 bases from V and 6 bases from J, with 16 bases between. CDR3 length: 13 amino acids. The CDR3 loop reads CASRDPGSGELFF. The CDR3 DNA reads as TGTGCCTCCCGGGACCCTGGGTCCGGGGAGCTGTTTTTT.

V is TRBV3-1 (or the pseudogene TRBV3-2) and J is TRBJ2-7; no firm D call. V lost 0 bases and J 5 bases, leaving 5 bases between the germline ends. The CDR3 spans 12 residues. Germline V gene data show CDR1 as LGHDT and CDR2 as YNNKEL (reference sequence). The CDR3 nucleotides read TGTGCCAGCAGCCAAGAATGGAACGAGCAGTACTTC. The encoded protein is CASSQEWNEQYF.

This sequence joins TRBV7-8 and TRBJ2-7; TRBD1 agrees at 11 bases. The germline V gene has CDR1 SGHVS and CDR2 FQNEAQ. The CDR3 has 16 residues. Losses at the gene ends were 0 bases for V and 4 bases for J; bases not matched to a gene: 5. This CDR3 is CASSLARGQGGYEQYF. The CDR3, as DNA: TGTGCCAGCAGCTTAGCGAGGGGACAGGGGGGTTACGAGCAGTACTTC. Drawing the rest from reference TRBV7-8 and TRBJ2-7, the complete variable domain is GAGVSQSPRYKVAKRGQDVALRCDPISGHVSLFWYQQALGQGPEFLTYFQNEAQLDKSGLPSDRFFAERPEGSVSTLKIQRTQQEDSAVYLCASSLARGQGGYEQYFGPGTRLTVT.

The CDR3 nucleotides are TGCGCCAGCAGCCAAGATCGCAGCGGGAGGGGGGGTGAGCAGTTCTTC. Protein sequence: CASSQDRSGRGGEQFF. This sequence joins TRBV4-1 and TRBJ2-1; 10 bases agree with TRBD2. Trimming took 0 bases from V and 9 from J; bases not matched to a gene: 8. The V gene's germline CDR1 is MGHRA and CDR2 YSYEKL. The length of the CDR3 is 16 residues.

The genes are TRBV3-1 (or the pseudogene TRBV3-2) and TRBJ1-6; possible D gene TRBD1, 5 bases. Trimming shortened V by 4 bases and J by 5 bases, and 15 bases separated the two germline ends. The CDR3 is 16 residues long. CDR1 and CDR2 (germline): LGHDT, YNNKEL (reference sequence). CDR3 region: CASSPSGRVNNSPLHF. DNA for the CDR3: TGTGCCAGCAGCCCGTCGGGCAGGGTCAATAATTCACCCCTCCACTTT.

This clone has a handful of counts. The gene calls are TRBV5-4 and TRBJ1-1, with D unclear. The germline gives CDR1 SGHNT, CDR2 YYREEE (reference sequence). V dropped 7 bases and J dropped 1 base, with 14 bases sitting between them. The length of the CDR3 is 14 residues. CDR3 sequence (DNA): TGTGCCAGCCGTTACGGGCCGTCGAACACTGAAGCTTTCTTT. Translated: CASRYGPSNTEAFF. The full variable domain, rest sourced from reference TRBV5-4 and TRBJ1-1, is ETGVTQSPTHLIKTRGQQVTLRCSSQSGHNTVSWYQQALGQGPQFIFQYYREEENGRGNFPPRFSGLQFPNYSSELNVNALELDDSALYLCASRYGPSNTEAFFGQGTRLTVV.

This chain joins TRBV10-2 and TRBJ1-1; D unclear. This CDR3 comprises 11 residues. The V gene's germline CDR1 is WSHSY and CDR2 SAAADI. The V and J ends lost 10 bases and 5 bases respectively, with 11 bases between them. CDR3 sequence reads: CATTVGTEAFF. In DNA form, the CDR3 reads TGCGCCACCACTGTTGGGACTGAAGCTTTCTTT.

V usage is TRBV6-5 and J usage is TRBJ2-3; D is possibly TRBD2 (6 bases). The CDR3 consists of 15 residues. Germline V gene lookup returns CDR1 MNHEY and CDR2 SVGAGI. Trimming took off 6 bases at V and 6 bases at J, with 19 bases between the two ends. CDR3 protein: CASSTGTHPSDTQYF. CDR3 DNA: TGTGCCAGCAGCACCGGGACTCACCCTTCGGATACGCAGTATTTT.

This clone came up a few times. V and J are TRBV6-5 and TRBJ1-6; 8 positions agree with TRBD1. The V gene's germline CDR1 is MNHEY and CDR2 SVGAGI. The J segment lost 7 bases and the V segment lost 10 bases, leaving 9 bases of the junction unmatched. CDR3 length: 14 amino acids. The CDR3 DNA follows: TGTGCCACTAGCTTGGGACAGGTGAATTCACCCCTCCACTTT. Protein product: CATSLGQVNSPLHF.